The 14 T cell receptor beta chains below were found in one sample sequenced in a study of T-cell memory formation after mild COVID-19. TCRdb re-analysed the 5' RACE reads in MiXCR, keeping a single row per CDR3 protein. The data show around 320,000 distinct CDR3 sequences, around 27% seen once. Sequencing was done on a sample of PBMCs or a T cell subset sorted from them (not recorded which). Every receptor here comes from an adult woman who had mild COVID-19 (a few samples of this study predate the infection). Cell type and time point are not known.

The V gene is TRBV7-9, the J gene TRBJ2-7, with D tentatively TRBD1 (6 bases). Trimming took off 4 bases at V and 4 bases at J, with 14 bases between the two ends. The CDR3 consists of 14 residues. The germline V gene has CDR1 SEHNR and CDR2 FQNEAQ (reference sequence). CDR3 DNA: TGTGCCAGCAGCTCACAGGGTGAGCTTTACGAGCAGTACTTC. Amino acid sequence: CASSSQGELYEQYF.

The J gene is TRBJ2-3, the V gene TRBV7-9, with 7 bases that match TRBD2. J was trimmed by 0 bases and V by 7 bases; bases with no gene match: 10. CDR1 is SEHNR and CDR2 is FQNEAQ in the germline V gene (reference sequence). CDR3 length: 16 residues. The CDR3 DNA follows: TGTGCCAGCACCCCGAGGGCTAGCGGTAGCACAGATACGCAGTATTTT. This encodes CASTPRASGSTDTQYF.

The sample holds a few counts of this clonotype. The chain has TRBV5-8 and TRBJ2-3; D gene unclear. Trimming removed 1 base at V and 2 bases at J, with 5 bases between. Germline-derived CDR1 and CDR2 are SGHTS and YDEGEE. This CDR3 has 13 residues. The CDR3 DNA follows: TGTGCCAGCAGCTTGACTAACACAGATACGCAGTATTTT. Protein product: CASSLTNTDTQYF.

The genes are TRBV12-3 or TRBV12-4 and TRBJ1-1, with TRBD1 as a possible D gene (6 bases). Trimming took off 5 bases at V and 4 bases at J, with 14 bases between the two ends. The CDR3 covers 14 residues. CDR3 protein: CASSPRGEGTEAFF. The CDR3, as DNA: TGTGCCAGCAGTCCGAGGGGGGAGGGCACTGAAGCTTTCTTT.

The chain combines TRBV7-2 with TRBJ2-7; unclear D gene. Germline loops: CDR1 SGHTA, CDR2 FQGNSA. Trimming removed 4 bases at V and 0 bases at J, with 7 bases between. The CDR3 is 13 residues long. In nucleotides, the CDR3 is TGTGCCAGCAGCTCACAGAACTCCTACGAGCAGTACTTC. Encoded protein: CASSSQNSYEQYF.

The chain recombines TRBV12-3 or TRBV12-4 with TRBJ2-1; D is perhaps TRBD2 (5 bases). This CDR3 spans 11 amino acids. V was pared by 3 bases and J by 8 bases, with 5 bases between. The CDR3 DNA reads as TGTGCCAGCAGTTTGGAGGATGAGCAGTTCTTC. This encodes CASSLEDEQFF.

The rearrangement uses TRBV24-1 and TRBJ2-5, with D perhaps TRBD1 or TRBD2 (6 bases each). The CDR3 length is 14 residues. The V and J ends lost 10 bases and 5 bases respectively, with 19 bases between them. Germline values: CDR1 KGHDR, CDR2 SFDVKD. The CDR3 DNA reads TGTGCCACTAGCAACGGGGGCTCCGGGGAGACCCAGTACTTC. Protein: CATSNGGSGETQYF.

This sequence joins TRBV6-6 and TRBJ1-1; D remains ambiguous. Germline V gene data show CDR1 as MNHNY and CDR2 as SVGAGI (reference sequence). The CDR3 runs 14 residues. The V and J ends lost 7 bases and 1 base respectively, with 13 bases between them. The DNA of the CDR3 is TGTGCCAGCACCCCCCGCGGACCGAACACTGAAGCTTTCTTT. This codes for CASTPRGPNTEAFF.

The rearrangement links TRBV29-1 to TRBJ2-7, with D possibly being TRBD2 (6 bases). CDR3 length: 11 amino acids. Trimming pared 5 bases from V and 3 bases from J, leaving 8 bases between. Per the germline V gene, CDR1 is SQVTM and CDR2 is ANQGSEA. The chain's CDR3 is CSVRGIYEQYF. The DNA for the CDR3 is TGCAGCGTTCGGGGGATCTACGAGCAGTACTTC.

The chain carries TRBV11-2 and TRBJ2-5; TRBD2 aligns across 9 bases. CDR3 length equals 14 residues. Germline V CDR1 and CDR2: SGHAT, FQNNGV. V shed 2 bases, J shed 5 bases, and the junction held 3 bases outside the gene matches. The CDR3 loop reads CASSLRGRGETQYF. The CDR3 nucleotides read TGTGCCAGCAGCTTACGCGGGAGGGGGGAGACCCAGTACTTC.

The chain joins TRBV24-1 to TRBJ2-3; 7 nucleotides align to TRBD2. Looked up from germline, CDR1 is KGHDR and CDR2 is SFDVKD. The CDR3 is 15 residues long. V shed 4 bases and J 6 bases; nucleotides not matched to a gene: 9. The CDR3 spells CATSDETSRRDTQYF. CDR3 coding DNA: TGTGCCACCAGTGACGAGACTAGCCGCCGGGATACGCAGTATTTT.

V and J are TRBV29-1 and TRBJ2-1; TRBD1 aligns across 11 bases. CDR3 size: 12 residues. Germline V lookup: CDR1 SQVTM, CDR2 ANQGSEA. J gave up 6 bases and V 6 bases, and 1 base lay outside the gene matches. The CDR3 DNA reads as TGCAGCGTCGGGACAGGGGGCAATGAGCAGTTCTTC. This sequence encodes CSVGTGGNEQFF.

This chain uses TRBV6-2 or TRBV6-3 with TRBJ2-7; TRBD1 aligns across 9 bases. The V and J ends lost 2 bases and 5 bases, in that order; junction bases with no gene match: 4. CDR1 MNHEY and CDR2 SVGEGT come from the germline V gene. The CDR3 sequence is 14 residues long. CDR3 sequence: CASSYEGQGHEQYF. CDR3 DNA: TGTGCCAGCAGTTACGAAGGACAGGGGCACGAGCAGTACTTC.

This rearrangement joins TRBV6-6 to TRBJ2-5; no clear D. V lost 2 bases and J lost 2, with 6 bases in between. CDR1 MNHNY and CDR2 SVGAGI come from the germline V gene (reference sequence). The CDR3 spans 13 residues. The chain's CDR3 is CASSYNSQETQYF. The CDR3 DNA follows: TGTGCCAGCAGTTACAACAGTCAAGAGACCCAGTACTTC.